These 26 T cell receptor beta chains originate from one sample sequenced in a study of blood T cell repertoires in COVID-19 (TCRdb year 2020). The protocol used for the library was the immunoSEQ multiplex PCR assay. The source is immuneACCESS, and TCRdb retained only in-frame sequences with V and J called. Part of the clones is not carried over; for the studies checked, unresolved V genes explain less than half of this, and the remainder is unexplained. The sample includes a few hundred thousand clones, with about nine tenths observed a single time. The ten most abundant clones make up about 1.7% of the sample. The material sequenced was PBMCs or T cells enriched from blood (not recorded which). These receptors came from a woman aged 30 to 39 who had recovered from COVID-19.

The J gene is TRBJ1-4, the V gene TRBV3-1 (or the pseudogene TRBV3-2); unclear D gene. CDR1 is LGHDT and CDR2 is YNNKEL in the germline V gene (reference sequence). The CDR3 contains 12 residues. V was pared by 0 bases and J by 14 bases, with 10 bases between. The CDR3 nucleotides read TGTGCCAGCAGCCAAGATCGAGGGTCTCTGTTTTTT. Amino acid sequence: CASSQDRGSLFF.

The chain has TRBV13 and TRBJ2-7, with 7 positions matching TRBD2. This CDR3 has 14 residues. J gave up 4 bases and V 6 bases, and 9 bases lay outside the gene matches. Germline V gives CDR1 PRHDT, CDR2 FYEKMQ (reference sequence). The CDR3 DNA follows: TGTGCCAGCAGGACGGGAGGCCTCAATTACGAGCAGTACTTC. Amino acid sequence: CASRTGGLNYEQYF.

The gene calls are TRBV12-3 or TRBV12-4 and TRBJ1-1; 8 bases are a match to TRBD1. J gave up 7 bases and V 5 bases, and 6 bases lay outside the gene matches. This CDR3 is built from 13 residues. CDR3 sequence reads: CASSPRGRSEAFF. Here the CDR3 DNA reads TGTGCCAGCAGTCCCAGGGGGCGTAGTGAAGCTTTCTTT.

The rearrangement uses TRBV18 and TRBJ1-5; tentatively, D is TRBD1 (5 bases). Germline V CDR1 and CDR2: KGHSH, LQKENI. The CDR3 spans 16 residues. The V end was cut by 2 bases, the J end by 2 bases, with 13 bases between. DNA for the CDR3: TGTGCCAGCTCACCAAGGGGCTTAGGCCGCAATCAGCCCCAGCATTTT. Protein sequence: CASSPRGLGRNQPQHF.

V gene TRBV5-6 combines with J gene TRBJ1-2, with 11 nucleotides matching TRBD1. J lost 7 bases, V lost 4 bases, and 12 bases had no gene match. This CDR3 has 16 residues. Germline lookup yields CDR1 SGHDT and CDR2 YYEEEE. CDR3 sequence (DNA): TGTGCCAGCAGCAAAACGGGACAGGGGGACTTGAGTGGCTACACCTTC. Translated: CASSKTGQGDLSGYTF.

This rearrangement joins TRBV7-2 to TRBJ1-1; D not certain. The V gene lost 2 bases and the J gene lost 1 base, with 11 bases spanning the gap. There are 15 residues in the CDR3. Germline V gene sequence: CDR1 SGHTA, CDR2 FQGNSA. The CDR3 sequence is CASSLKGGGNTEAFF. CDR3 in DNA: TGTGCCAGCAGCTTAAAAGGAGGAGGGAACACTGAAGCTTTCTTT.

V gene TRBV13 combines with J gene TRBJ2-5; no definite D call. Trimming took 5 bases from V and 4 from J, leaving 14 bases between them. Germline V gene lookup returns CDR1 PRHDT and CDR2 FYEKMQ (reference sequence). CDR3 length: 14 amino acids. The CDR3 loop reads CASSLPGSGETQYF. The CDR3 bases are TGTGCCAGCAGCCTTCCTGGTTCCGGAGAGACCCAGTACTTC.

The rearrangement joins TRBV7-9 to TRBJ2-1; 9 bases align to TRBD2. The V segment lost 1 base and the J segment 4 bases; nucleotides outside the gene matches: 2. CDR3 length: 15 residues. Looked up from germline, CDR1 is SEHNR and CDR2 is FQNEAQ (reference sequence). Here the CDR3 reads CASSLELAGYNEQFF. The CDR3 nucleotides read TGTGCCAGCAGCTTAGAGCTAGCGGGGTACAATGAGCAGTTCTTC.

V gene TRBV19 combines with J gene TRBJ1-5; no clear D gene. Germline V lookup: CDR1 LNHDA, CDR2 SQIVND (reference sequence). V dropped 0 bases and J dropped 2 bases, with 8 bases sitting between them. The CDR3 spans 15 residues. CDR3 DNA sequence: TGTGCCAGTAGTATAGAGGGCAGCCGCAATCAGCCCCAGCATTTT. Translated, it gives CASSIEGSRNQPQHF. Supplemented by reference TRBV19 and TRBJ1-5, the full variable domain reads DGGITQSPKYLFRKEGQNVTLSCEQNLNHDAMYWYRQDPGQGLRLIYYSQIVNDFQKGDIAEGYSVSREKKESFPLTVTSAQKNPTAFYLCASSIEGSRNQPQHFGDGTRLSIL.

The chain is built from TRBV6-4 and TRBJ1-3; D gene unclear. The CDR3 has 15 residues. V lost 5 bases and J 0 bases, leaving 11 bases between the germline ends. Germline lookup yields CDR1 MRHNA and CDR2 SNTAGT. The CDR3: CASSKTASSGNTIYF. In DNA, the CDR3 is TGTGCCAGCAGTAAAACAGCAAGCTCTGGAAACACCATATATTTT.

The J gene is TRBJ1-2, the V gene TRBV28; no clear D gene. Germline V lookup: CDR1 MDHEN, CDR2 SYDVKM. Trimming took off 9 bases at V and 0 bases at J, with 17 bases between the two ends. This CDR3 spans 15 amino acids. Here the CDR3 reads CASEGGSSSNYGYTF. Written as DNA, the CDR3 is TGTGCCAGTGAGGGCGGGTCGAGCTCTAACTATGGCTACACCTTC.

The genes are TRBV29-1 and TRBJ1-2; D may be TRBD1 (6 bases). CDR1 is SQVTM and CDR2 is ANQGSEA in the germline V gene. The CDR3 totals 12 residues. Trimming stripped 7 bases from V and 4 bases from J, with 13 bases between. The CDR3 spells CSADRLGYGYTF. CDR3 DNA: TGCAGCGCCGACAGGTTAGGCTATGGCTACACCTTC.

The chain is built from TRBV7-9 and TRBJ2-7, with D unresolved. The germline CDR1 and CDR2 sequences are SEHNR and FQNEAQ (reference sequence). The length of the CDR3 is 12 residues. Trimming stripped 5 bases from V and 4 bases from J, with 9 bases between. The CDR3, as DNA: TGTGCCAGCAGCCCTGACGGGTACGAGCAGTACTTC. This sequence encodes CASSPDGYEQYF.

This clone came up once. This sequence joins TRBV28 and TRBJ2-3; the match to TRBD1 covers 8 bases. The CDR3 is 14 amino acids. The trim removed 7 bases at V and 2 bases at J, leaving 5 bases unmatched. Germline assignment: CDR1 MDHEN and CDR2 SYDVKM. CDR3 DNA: TGTGCCAGCACCCCGGGACAGGCCACAGATACGCAGTATTTT. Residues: CASTPGQATDTQYF.

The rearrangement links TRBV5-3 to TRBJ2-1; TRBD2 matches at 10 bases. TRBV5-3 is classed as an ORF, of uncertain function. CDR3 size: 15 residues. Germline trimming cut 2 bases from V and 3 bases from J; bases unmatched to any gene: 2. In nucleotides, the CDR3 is TGTGCCAGAAGCTTAACTAGCGGGGTCTACAATGAGCAGTTCTTC. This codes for CARSLTSGVYNEQFF.

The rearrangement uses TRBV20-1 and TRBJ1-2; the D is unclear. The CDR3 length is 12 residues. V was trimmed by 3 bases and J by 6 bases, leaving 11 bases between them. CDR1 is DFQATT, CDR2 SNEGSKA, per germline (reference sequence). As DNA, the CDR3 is TGCAGTGCTAGTAGCGGAGTTGATGGCTACACCTTC. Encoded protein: CSASSGVDGYTF.

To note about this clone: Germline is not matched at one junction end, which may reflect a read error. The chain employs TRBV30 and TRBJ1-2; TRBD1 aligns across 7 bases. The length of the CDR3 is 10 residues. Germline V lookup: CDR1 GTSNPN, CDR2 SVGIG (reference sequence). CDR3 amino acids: CASGPTGFPF. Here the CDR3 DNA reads TGTGCCTCGGGCCCGACAGGGTTTCCCTTC.

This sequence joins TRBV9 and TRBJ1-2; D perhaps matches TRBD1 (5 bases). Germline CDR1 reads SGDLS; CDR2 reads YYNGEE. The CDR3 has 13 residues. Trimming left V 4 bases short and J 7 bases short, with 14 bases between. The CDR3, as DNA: TGTGCCAGCAGCCGCGGGGGGGTTGGTGGCTACACCTTC. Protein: CASSRGGVGGYTF.

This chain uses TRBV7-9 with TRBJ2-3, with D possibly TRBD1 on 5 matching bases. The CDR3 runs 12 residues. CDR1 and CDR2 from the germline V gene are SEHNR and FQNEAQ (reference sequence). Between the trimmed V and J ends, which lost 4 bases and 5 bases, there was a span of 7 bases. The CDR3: CASSSDRDTQYF. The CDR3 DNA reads TGTGCCAGCAGCTCAGACAGAGATACGCAGTATTTT.

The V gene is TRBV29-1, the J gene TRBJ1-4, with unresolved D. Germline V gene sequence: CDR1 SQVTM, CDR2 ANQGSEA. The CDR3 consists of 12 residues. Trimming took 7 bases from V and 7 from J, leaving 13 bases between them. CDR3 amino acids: CSGGSRGEKLFF. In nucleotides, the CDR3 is TGCAGCGGGGGATCTCGGGGTGAAAAACTGTTTTTT.

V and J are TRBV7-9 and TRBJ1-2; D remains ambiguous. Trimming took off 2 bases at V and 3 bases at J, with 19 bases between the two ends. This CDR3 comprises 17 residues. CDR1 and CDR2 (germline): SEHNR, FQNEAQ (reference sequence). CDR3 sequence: CASSLSHGGSGHYGYTF. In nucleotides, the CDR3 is TGTGCCAGCAGCTTATCGCACGGAGGGAGTGGGCACTATGGCTACACCTTC.

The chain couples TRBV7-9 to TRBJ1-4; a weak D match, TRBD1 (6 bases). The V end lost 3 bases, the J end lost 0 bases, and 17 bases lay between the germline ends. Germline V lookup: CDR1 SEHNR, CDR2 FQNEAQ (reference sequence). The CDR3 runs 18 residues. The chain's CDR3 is CASSFLPDRTATNEKLFF. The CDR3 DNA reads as TGTGCCAGCAGCTTCCTCCCGGACAGAACCGCAACTAATGAAAAACTGTTTTTT. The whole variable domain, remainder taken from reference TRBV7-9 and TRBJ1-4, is DTGVSQNPRHKITKRGQNVTFRCDPISEHNRLYWYRQTLGQGPEFLTYFQNEAQLEKSRLLSDRFSAERPKGSFSTLEIQRTEQGDSAMYLCASSFLPDRTATNEKLFFGSGTQLSVL.

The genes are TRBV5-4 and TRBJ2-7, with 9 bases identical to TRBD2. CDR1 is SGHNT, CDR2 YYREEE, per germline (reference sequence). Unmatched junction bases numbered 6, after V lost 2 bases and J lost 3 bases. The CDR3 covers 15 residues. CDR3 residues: CASSFSSGTIYEQYF. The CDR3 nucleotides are TGTGCCAGCAGCTTCTCTAGCGGGACCATCTACGAGCAGTACTTC.

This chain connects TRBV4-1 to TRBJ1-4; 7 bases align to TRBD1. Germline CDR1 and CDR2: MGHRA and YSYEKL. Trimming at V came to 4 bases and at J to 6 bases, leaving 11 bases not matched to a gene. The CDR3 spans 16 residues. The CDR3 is CASSLIQGTVDEKLFF. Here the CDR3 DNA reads TGCGCCAGCAGCCTGATCCAAGGGACAGTTGATGAAAAACTGTTTTTT.

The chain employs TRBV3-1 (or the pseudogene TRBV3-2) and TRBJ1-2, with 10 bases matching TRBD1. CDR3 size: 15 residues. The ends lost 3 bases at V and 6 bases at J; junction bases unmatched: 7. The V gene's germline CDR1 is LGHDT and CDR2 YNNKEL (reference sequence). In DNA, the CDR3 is TGTGCCAGCAGCCAGTCAGGGACAGGGGTGGATGGCTACACCTTC. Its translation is CASSQSGTGVDGYTF.

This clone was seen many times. CDR3 sequence: CASRTGVNTGELFF. CDR3 DNA sequence: TGTGCCAGTAGGACAGGGGTGAACACCGGGGAGCTGTTTTTT. The chain uses TRBV19 and TRBJ2-2, with 8 nucleotides matching TRBD1. Germline loops: CDR1 LNHDA, CDR2 SQIVND (reference sequence). J was trimmed by 1 base and V by 6 bases; bases with no gene match: 1. CDR3 length equals 14 residues.